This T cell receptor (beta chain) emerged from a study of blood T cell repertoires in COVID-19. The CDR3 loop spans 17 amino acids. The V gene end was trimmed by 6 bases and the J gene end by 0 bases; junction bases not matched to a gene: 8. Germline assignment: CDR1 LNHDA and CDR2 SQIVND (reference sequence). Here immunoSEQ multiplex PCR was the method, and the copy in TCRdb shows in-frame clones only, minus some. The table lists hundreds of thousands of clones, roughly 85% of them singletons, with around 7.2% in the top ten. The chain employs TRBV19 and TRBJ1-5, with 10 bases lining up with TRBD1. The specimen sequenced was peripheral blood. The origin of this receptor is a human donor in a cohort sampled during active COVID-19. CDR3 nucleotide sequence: TGTGCCAGTAGAGCCGGGACAGGGGTGGGTAGCAATCAGCCCCAGCATTTT. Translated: CASRAGTGVGSNQPQHF.